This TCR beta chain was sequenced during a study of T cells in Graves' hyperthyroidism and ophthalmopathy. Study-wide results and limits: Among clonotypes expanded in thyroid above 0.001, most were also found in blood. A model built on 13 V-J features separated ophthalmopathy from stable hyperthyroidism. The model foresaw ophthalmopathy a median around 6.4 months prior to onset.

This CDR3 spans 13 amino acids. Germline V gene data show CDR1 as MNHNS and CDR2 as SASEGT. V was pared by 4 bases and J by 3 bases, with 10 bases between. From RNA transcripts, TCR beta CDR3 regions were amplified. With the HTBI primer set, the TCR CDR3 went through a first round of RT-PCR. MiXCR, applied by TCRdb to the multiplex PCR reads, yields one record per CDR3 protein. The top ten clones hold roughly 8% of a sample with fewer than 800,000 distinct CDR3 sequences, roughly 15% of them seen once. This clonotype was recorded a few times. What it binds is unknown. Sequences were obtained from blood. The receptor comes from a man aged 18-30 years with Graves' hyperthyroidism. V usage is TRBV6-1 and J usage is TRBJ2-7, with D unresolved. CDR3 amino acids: CASSVRSGYEQYF. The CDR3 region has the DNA TGTGCCAGCAGTGTACGATCGGGCTACGAGCAGTACTTC.